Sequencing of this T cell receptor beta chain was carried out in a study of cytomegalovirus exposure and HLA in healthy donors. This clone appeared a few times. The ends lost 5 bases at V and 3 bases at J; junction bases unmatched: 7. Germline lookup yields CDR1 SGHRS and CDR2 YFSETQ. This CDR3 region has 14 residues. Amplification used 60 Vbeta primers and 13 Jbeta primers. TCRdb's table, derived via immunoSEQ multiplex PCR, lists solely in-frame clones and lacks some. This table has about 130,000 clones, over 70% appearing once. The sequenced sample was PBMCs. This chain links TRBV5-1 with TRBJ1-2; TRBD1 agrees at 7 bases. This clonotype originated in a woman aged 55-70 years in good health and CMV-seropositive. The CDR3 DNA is TGCGCCAGCAGGCTCGGGACAGAGGACTATGGCTACACCTTC. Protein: CASRLGTEDYGYTF.